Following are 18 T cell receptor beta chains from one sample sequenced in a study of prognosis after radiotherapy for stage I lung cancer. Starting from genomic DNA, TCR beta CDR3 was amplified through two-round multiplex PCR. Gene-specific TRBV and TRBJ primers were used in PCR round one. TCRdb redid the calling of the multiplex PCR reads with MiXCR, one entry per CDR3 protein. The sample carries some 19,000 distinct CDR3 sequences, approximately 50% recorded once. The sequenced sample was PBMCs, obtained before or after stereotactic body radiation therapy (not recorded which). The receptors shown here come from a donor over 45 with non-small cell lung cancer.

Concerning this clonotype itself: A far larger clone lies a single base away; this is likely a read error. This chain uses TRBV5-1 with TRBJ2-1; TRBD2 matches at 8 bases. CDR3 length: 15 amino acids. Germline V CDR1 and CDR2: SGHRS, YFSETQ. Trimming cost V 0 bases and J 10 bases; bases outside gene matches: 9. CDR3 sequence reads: CASSLAESGRGEQFF. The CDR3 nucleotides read TGCGCCAGCAGCTTGGCCGAAAGCGGGAGAGGCGAGCAGTTCTTC.

CDR3 protein: CASSLKSQGTSPLHF. The CDR3 DNA follows: TGTGCCAGCAGCTTAAAAAGTCAGGGGACTTCACCCCTCCACTTT. The V gene is TRBV11-2, the J gene TRBJ1-6; D may be TRBD1 (6 bases). This CDR3 has 15 amino acids. V gave up 2 bases and J gave up 9 bases, with 14 bases separating them. In germline, CDR1 is SGHAT, CDR2 FQNNGV.

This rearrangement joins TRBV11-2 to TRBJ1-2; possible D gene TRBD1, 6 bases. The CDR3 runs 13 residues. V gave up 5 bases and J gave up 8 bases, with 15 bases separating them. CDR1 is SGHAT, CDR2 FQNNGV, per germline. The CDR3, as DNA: TGTGCCAGCAGCAACCAACCGCAGGGGGGCTACACCTTC. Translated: CASSNQPQGGYTF. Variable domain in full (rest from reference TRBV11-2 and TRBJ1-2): EAGVAQSPRYKIIEKRQSVAFWCNPISGHATLYWYQQILGQGPKLLIQFQNNGVVDDSQLPKDRFSAERLKGVDSTLKIQPAKLEDSAVYLCASSNQPQGGYTFGSGTRLTVV.

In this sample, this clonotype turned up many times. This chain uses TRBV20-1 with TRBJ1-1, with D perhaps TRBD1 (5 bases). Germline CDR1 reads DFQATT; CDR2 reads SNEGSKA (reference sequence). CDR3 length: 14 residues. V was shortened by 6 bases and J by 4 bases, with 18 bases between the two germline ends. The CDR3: CSASNQGGGTEAFF. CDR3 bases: TGCAGTGCCAGCAATCAGGGTGGAGGCACTGAAGCTTTCTTT.

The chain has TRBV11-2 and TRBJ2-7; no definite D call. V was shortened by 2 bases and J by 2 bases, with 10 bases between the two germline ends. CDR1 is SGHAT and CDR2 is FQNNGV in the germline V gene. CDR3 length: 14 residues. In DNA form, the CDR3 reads TGTGCCAGCAGCTTACAGCGCGGACCCTACGAGCAGTACTTC. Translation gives CASSLQRGPYEQYF.

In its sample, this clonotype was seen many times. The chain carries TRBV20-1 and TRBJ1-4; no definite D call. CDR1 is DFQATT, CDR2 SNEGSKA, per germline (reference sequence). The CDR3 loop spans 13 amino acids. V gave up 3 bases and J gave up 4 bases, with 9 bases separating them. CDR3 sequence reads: CSASRQHNEKLFF. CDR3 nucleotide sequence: TGCAGTGCTAGCCGGCAGCATAATGAAAAACTGTTTTTT.

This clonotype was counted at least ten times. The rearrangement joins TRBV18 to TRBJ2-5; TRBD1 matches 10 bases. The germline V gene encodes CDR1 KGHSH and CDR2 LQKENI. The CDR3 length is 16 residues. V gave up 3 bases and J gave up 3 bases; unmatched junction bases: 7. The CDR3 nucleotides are TGTGCCAGCTCACCTTGGGACAGGGGTTATGAAGAGACCCAGTACTTC. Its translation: CASSPWDRGYEETQYF.

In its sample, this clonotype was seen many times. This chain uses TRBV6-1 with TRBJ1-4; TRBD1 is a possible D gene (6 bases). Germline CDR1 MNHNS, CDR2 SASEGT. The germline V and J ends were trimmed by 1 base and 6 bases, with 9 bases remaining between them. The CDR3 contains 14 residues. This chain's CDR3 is CASSEEGTHEKLFF. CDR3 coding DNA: TGTGCCAGCAGTGAAGAGGGGACACATGAAAAACTGTTTTTT.

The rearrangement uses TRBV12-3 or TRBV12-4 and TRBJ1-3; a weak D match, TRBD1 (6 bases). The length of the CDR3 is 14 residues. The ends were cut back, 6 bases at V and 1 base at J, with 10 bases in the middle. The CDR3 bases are TGTGCCAGCAGCACAACAGGGTCTGGAAACACCATATATTTT. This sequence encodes CASSTTGSGNTIYF.

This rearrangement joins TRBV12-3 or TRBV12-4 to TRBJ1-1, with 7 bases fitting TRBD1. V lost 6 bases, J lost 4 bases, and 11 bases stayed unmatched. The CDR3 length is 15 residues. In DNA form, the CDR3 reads TGTGCCAGCAGCTCCATCACAGGGGCGTCCACTGAAGCTTTCTTT. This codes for CASSSITGASTEAFF.

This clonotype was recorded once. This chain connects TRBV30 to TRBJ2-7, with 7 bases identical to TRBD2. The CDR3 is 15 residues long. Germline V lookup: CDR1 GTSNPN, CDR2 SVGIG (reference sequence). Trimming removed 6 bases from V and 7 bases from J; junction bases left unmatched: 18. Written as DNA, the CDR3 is TGTGCCTGTATCTCCCCACGGGGGGACTACGGGGAGCAGTACTTC. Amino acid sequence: CACISPRGDYGEQYF. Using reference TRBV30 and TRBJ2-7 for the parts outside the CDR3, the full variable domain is SQTIHQWPATLVQPVGSPLSLECTVEGTSNPNLYWYRQAAGRGLQLLFYSVGIGQISSEVPQNLSASRPQDRQFILSSKKLLLSDSGFYLCACISPRGDYGEQYFGPGTRLTVT.

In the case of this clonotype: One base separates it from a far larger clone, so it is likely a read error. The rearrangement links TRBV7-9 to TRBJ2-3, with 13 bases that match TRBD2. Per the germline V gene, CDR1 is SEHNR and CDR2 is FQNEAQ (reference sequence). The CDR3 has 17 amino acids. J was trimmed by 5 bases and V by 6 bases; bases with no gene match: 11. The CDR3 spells CASSISGTSGVVDTQYF. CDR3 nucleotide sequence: TGTGCCAGCAGTATTAGCGGGACTAGCGGGGTGGTAGATACGCAGTATTTT.

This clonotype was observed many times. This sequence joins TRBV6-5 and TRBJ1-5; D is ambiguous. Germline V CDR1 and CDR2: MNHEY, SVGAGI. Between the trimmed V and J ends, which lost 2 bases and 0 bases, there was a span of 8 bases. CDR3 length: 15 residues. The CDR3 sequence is CASSYTGLSNQPQHF. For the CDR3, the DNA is TGTGCCAGCAGTTACACCGGCCTTAGCAATCAGCCCCAGCATTTT.

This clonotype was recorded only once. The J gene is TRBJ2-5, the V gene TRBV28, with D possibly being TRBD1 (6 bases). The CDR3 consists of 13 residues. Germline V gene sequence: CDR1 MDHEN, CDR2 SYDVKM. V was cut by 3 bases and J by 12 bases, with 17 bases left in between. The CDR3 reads CASSFRDIETKYF. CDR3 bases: TGTGCCAGCAGTTTTAGGGACATAGAGACAAAGTACTTC.

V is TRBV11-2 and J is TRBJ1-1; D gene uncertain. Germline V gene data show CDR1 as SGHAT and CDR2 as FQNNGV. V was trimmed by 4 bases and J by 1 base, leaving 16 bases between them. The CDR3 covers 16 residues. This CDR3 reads CASSSSTPGENTEAFF. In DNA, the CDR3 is TGTGCCAGCAGCTCTTCTACACCCGGGGAGAACACTGAAGCTTTCTTT. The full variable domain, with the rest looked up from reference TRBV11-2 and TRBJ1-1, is EAGVAQSPRYKIIEKRQSVAFWCNPISGHATLYWYQQILGQGPKLLIQFQNNGVVDDSQLPKDRFSAERLKGVDSTLKIQPAKLEDSAVYLCASSSSTPGENTEAFFGQGTRLTVV.

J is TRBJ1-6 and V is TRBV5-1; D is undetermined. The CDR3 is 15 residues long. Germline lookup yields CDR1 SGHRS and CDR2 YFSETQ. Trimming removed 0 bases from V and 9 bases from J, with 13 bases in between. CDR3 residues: CASSLAPPAFSPLHF. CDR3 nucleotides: TGCGCCAGCAGCTTGGCGCCTCCGGCTTTTTCACCCCTCCACTTT. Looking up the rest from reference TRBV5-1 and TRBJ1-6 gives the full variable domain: KAGVTQTPRYLIKTRGQQVTLSCSPISGHRSVSWYQQTPGQGLQFLFEYFSETQRNKGNFPGRFSGRQFSNSRSEMNVSTLELGDSALYLCASSLAPPAFSPLHFGNGTRLTVT.

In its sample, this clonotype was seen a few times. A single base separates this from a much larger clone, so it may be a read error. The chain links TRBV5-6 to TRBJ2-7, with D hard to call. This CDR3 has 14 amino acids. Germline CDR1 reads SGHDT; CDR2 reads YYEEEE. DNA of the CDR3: TGTGCCAGCAGCAAGGGCCCCACCTCCTACGGGCAGTACTTC. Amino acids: CASSKGPTSYGQYF.

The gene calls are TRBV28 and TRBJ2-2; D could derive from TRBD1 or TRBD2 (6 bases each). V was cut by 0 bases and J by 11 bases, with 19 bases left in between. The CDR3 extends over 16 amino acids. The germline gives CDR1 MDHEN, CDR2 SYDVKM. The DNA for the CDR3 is TGTGCCAGCAGTTTATGGGGCATGGGGGGCACCGTTGAGCTGTTTTTT. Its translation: CASSLWGMGGTVELFF.